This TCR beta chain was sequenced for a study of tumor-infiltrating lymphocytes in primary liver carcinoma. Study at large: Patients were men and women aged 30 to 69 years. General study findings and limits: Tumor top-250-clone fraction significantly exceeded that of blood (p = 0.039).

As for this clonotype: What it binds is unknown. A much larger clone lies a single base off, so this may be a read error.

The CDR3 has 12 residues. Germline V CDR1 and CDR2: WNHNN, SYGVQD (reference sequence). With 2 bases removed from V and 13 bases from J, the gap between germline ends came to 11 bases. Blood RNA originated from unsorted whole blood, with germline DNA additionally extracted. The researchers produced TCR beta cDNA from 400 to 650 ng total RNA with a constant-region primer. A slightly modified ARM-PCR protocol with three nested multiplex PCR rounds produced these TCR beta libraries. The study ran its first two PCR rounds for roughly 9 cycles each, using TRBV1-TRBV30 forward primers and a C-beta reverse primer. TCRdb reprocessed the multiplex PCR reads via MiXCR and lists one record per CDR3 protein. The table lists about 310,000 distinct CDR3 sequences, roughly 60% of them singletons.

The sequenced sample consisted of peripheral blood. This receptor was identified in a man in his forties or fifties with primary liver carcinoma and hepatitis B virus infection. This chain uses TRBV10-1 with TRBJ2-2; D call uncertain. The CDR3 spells CASSETSTLLFF. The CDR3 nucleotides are TGCGCCAGCAGTGAGACCTCAACGCTGCTGTTTTTT.